This TCR beta chain was found in a study of blood T cell repertoires in COVID-19. Study in general: From the United States, Italy and Spain came samples of acute and convalescent COVID-19. The analysed material was cDNA or gDNA that came from T cells, B-cell-depleted T cells, or PBMCs.

This clone came up once. Authors' data handling: By means of reference gene primer amplification, nucleated cell counts were estimated. TCRdb keeps only in-frame clones here, not all; method: immunoSEQ multiplex PCR. V, J and clone size were drawn from that table, and D and trimming were deduced from the DNA. Of 260,000 or so clones in the sample, roughly 76% were seen once. Germline CDR1 DFQATT, CDR2 SNEGSKA (reference sequence). This CDR3 is 11 amino acids long. Seattle researchers signed up patients amid active infection and tracked them longitudinally. The receptor was derived from an elderly woman with COVID-19, enrolled during active disease. Sequencing was performed on peripheral blood. J is TRBJ1-1 and V is TRBV20-1; 7 positions match TRBD1. The CDR3 sequence: CSGITGERAFF. DNA for the CDR3: TGCAGCGGGATTACAGGGGAAAGAGCTTTCTTT.